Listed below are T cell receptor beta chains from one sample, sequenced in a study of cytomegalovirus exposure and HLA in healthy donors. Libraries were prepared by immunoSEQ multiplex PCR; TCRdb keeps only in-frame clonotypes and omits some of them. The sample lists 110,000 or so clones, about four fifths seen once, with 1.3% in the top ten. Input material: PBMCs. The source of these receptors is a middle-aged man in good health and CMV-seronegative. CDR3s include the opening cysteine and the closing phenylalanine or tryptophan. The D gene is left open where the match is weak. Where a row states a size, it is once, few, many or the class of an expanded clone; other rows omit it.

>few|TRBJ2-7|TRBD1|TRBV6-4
TGTGCCAGCAGTTACGGCCACAGGGGGCCCCCACTCATAATAGAGCAGTACTTC
CASSYGHRGPPLIIEQYF
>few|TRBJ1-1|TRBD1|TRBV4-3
TGCGCCAGCCAATCCGGGACAGGGGGAGATGGCACTGAAGCTTTCTTT
CASQSGTGGDGTEAFF
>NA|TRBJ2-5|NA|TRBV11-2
TGTGCCAGCAGCTTAGTGTCGGAGACCCAGTACTTC
CASSLVSETQYF
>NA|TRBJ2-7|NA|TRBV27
TGTGCCAGCAGTTTAGGGCGGGCTACCTACGAGCAGTACTTC
CASSLGRATYEQYF
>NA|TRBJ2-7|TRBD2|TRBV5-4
TGTGCCAGCAGCCCCGGTAGTGCGCGGGAGGCTTACGAGCAGTACTTC
CASSPGSAREAYEQYF
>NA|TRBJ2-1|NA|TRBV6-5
TGTGCCAGCAGTTTGAGAATTAGCGGATACAATGAGCAGTTCTTC
CASSLRISGYNEQFF
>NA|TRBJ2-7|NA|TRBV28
TGTGCCAGCACAGGTCTCTACGAGCAGTACTTC
CASTGLYEQYF
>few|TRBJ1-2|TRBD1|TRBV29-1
TGCAGCGTCGAAACAGGGGGAAGTGGCTACACCTTC
CSVETGGSGYTF
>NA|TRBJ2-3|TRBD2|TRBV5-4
TGTGCCAGCAGCTTGGCGGGACTAGCGGGGGTCACAGATACGCAGTATTTT
CASSLAGLAGVTDTQYF
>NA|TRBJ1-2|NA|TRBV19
TGTGCCAGTAGTATACCCTCGATGGAGTATGGCTACACCTTC
CASSIPSMEYGYTF
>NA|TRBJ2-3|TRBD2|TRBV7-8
TGTGCCAGCAGCTACGGGGGGGCCTATAGCACAGATACGCAGTATTTT
CASSYGGAYSTDTQYF
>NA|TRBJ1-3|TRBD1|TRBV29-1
TGCAGCGTGGGCCGGACAGGGGACAGCTCTGGAAACACCATATATTTT
CSVGRTGDSSGNTIYF
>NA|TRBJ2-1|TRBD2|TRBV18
TGTGCCAGCTCACCACCGGCGGGGGGGCGGGATGAGCAGTTCTTC
CASSPPAGGRDEQFF
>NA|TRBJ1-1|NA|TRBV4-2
TGTGCCAGCAGCCCGGAGAACTCTAGAGGGGCTTTCTTT
CASSPENSRGAFF
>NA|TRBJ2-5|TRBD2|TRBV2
TGTGCCAGCAGTGAAAGGACTAGCGGAGAGACCCAGTACTTC
CASSERTSGETQYF
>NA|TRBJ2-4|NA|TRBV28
TGTGCCAGCAGATATGGGGGCTCCAAAAACATTCAGTACTTC
CASRYGGSKNIQYF
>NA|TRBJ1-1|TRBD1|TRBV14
TGTGCCAGCAGCCGCAGAGGGGGCAGGCGGGACACTGAAGCTTTCTTT
CASSRRGGRRDTEAFF
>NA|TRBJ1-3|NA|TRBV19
TGTGCCAGTAGTTTTAATGGAAACACCATATATTTT
CASSFNGNTIYF
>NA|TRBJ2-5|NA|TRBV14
TGTGCCAGCAGATACGGCCAAGAGACCCAGTACTTC
CASRYGQETQYF
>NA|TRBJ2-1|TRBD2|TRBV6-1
TGTGCCAGCAGTGTCCTAGCGGGAGAGAGAAATGAGCAGTTCTTC
CASSVLAGERNEQFF
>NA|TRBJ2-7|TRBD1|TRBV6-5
TGTGCCAGCAGCAGAACCGGGACAGGGGACTACGAGCAGTACTTC
CASSRTGTGDYEQYF
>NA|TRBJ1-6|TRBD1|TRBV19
TGTGCCAGTAGTCGGGGGGACAGGGTTTCACCCCTCCACTTT
CASSRGDRVSPLHF
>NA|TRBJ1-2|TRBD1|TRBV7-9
TGTGCCAGCAGCCCGGGGACAGGGACATTCTATGGCTACACCTTC
CASSPGTGTFYGYTF
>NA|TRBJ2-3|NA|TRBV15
TGTGCCACCAGCAGACTAGCGCGAGGGGATACGCAGTATTTT
CATSRLARGDTQYF
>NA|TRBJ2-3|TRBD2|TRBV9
TGTGCCAGCAGCGTAGCAGGCGAGCGGGAGATGGCAGATACGCAGTATTTT
CASSVAGEREMADTQYF
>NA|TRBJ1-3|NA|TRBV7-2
TGTGCCAGCAGCCCTCGCGGGAACACCATATATTTT
CASSPRGNTIYF
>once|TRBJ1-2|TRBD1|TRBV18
TGTGCCAGCTCACCACACAGGGGTTTAGGCTACACCTTC
CASSPHRGLGYTF
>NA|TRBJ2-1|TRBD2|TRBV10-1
TGCGCCAGCAGTGAGGTGGGGAGGGGAGATACCAATGAGCAGTTCTTC
CASSEVGRGDTNEQFF
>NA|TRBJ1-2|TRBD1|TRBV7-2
TGTGCCAGCAGCTTGAGTGAGGGGACAGGCCTAACGTTCTTC
CASSLSEGTGLTFF
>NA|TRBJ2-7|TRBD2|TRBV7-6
TGTGCCAGCAGCTTGGTTATTGGACTAGCGGACTCCTACGAGCAGTACTTC
CASSLVIGLADSYEQYF
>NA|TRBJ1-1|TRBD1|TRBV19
TGTGCCAGTAGTATTGTCCAGGGGGCAAGTGAAGCTTTCTTT
CASSIVQGASEAFF
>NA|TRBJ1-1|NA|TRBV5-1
TGCGCCAGCAGCTTGATGGGGGGGCAGAACACTGAAGCTTTCTTT
CASSLMGGQNTEAFF